The clone carrying this T cell receptor (beta chain) occurred a few times. The data were taken from a study of human T cells and chemical hapten exposure. The germline V gene encodes CDR1 MGHRA and CDR2 YSYEKL. V lost 0 bases and J 6 bases, leaving 8 bases between the germline ends. This CDR3 region has 13 residues. During construction of the library, unique molecular identifiers were attached to individual cDNA molecules for quantitative, reproducible TCR counting. In the source study's methods: Across samples, TCR counts had a median of 95,638 and ranged from about 23,224 to 700,000. TCRdb re-derived calls from the RACE reads in MiXCR, one entry per CDR3 protein. The V and J calls were not made by the authors but by TCRdb's processing. Here the sample spans around 120,000 distinct CDR3 sequences, about an eighth being singletons. Documented time point: patch test 1, 2 weeks after DPC sensitization. As for treatment: therapeutic diphenylcyclopropenone sensitization with weekly scalp DPC. Each patch test followed a blood draw.

Sequences were derived from whole blood, sampled in connection with sensitization to the hapten diphenylcyclopropenone (DPC). This clonotype originated in a woman between 50 and 59 years old with alopecia areata. Some clones in this sample may be carry-over from other donors' samples. The V and J genes are TRBV4-1 and TRBJ1-1; D gene ambiguous. CDR3 coding DNA: TGCGCCAGCAGCCAAGACCTGATATCTGAAGCTTTCTTT. Translating gives CASSQDLISEAFF.